These 28 T cell receptor beta chains originate from one sample sequenced in a study of T cell responses to AZD1222 COVID-19 vaccine. This table comes from immunoSEQ multiplex PCR, and its TCRdb copy is limited to in-frame clones, with some not included. Counted here are 200,000 or so clones, 80% to 90% occurring once; the ten biggest clones make up 2.5% to 3%. Sequences were derived from peripheral blood, sampled on day 0 of MenACWY control vaccination. The receptors derive from an adult in good health.

The chain is built from TRBV30 and TRBJ2-7; TRBD1 matches at 7 bases. The V gene's germline CDR1 is GTSNPN and CDR2 SVGIG (reference sequence). V gave up 4 bases and J gave up 5 bases; unmatched junction bases: 14. The CDR3 runs 15 residues. The CDR3 region is CAWTSGQATIHEQYF. CDR3 coding DNA: TGTGCCTGGACATCCGGACAGGCAACCATACACGAGCAGTACTTC.

This clone was recorded once. The chain links TRBV7-9 to TRBJ2-5; D gene unclear. Trimming left V 1 base short and J 1 base short, with 7 bases between. CDR1 SEHNR and CDR2 FQNEAQ come from the germline V gene (reference sequence). This CDR3 has 14 residues. The CDR3 spells CASSLVSPQETQYF. The CDR3 nucleotides read TGTGCCAGCAGCTTAGTTTCCCCCCAAGAGACCCAGTACTTC.

The chain recombines TRBV6-5 with TRBJ2-2; D call uncertain. Between the trimmed V and J ends, which lost 0 bases and 1 base, there was a span of 6 bases. CDR1 MNHEY and CDR2 SVGAGI come from the germline V gene. This CDR3 has 15 residues. The CDR3 here is CASSYSGGNTGELFF. The CDR3 nucleotides read TGTGCCAGCAGTTACTCCGGCGGGAACACCGGGGAGCTGTTTTTT.

This chain links TRBV5-4 with TRBJ1-1, with D tentatively TRBD1 (5 bases). The germline gives CDR1 SGHNT, CDR2 YYREEE (reference sequence). The V end lost 4 bases, the J end lost 1 base, and 11 bases lay between the germline ends. The CDR3 is 14 amino acids. The CDR3 spells CASSQLGQNTEAFF. CDR3 in DNA: TGTGCCAGCAGCCAGTTAGGACAGAACACTGAAGCTTTCTTT.

The chain links TRBV7-9 to TRBJ2-5; TRBD2 matches 14 bases. The germline V gene has CDR1 SEHNR and CDR2 FQNEAQ (reference sequence). The CDR3 runs to 16 residues. V trimming: 4 bases; J trimming: 4 bases; junction bases outside the gene matches: 5. The CDR3 DNA reads as TGTGCCAGCAGCTCCGGGACTAGCGGGAGTGGAGAGACCCAGTACTTC. This encodes CASSSGTSGSGETQYF.

This rearrangement joins TRBV6-2 or TRBV6-3 to TRBJ2-5; TRBD2 matches at 12 bases. There are 19 residues in the CDR3. Trimming cost V 2 bases and J 0 bases; bases outside gene matches: 10. Germline V CDR1 and CDR2: MNHEY, SVGEGT. The CDR3 DNA follows: TGTGCCAGCAGTTACCCAGGACTAGCGGGGATTTTGTACCAAGAGACCCAGTACTTC. It codes for CASSYPGLAGILYQETQYF.

V usage is TRBV7-3 and J usage is TRBJ2-3, with D perhaps assigned TRBD1 or TRBD2 (5 bases each). The length of the CDR3 is 15 residues. The V gene lost 4 bases and the J gene lost 4 bases, with 15 bases spanning the gap. Looked up from germline, CDR1 is SGHTA and CDR2 is FQGTGA. The CDR3 is CASSSSWGSADTQYF. The CDR3 nucleotides read TGTGCCAGCAGCTCTTCCTGGGGGTCGGCAGATACGCAGTATTTT.

Here the CDR3 reads CASSPKRELFNEQFF. DNA of the CDR3: TGTGCCAGCAGCCCGAAGCGGGAGTTGTTTAATGAGCAGTTCTTC. This chain connects TRBV7-2 to TRBJ2-1; TRBD2 aligns across 8 bases. Germline V gene lookup returns CDR1 SGHTA and CDR2 FQGNSA. Germline trimming cut 5 bases from V and 7 bases from J; bases unmatched to any gene: 10. The CDR3 is made up of 15 amino acids.

This sequence joins TRBV30 and TRBJ1-5, with 7 positions matching TRBD1. V was pared by 1 base and J by 5 bases, with 5 bases of the junction left unmatched. Looked up from germline, CDR1 is GTSNPN and CDR2 is SVGIG (reference sequence). The CDR3 runs to 14 residues. The CDR3 spells CAWSEGRGHQPQHF. The CDR3 DNA follows: TGTGCCTGGAGTGAGGGTAGGGGGCATCAGCCCCAGCATTTT.

The V gene is TRBV10-3, the J gene TRBJ2-6; no definite D call. CDR1 and CDR2 (germline): ENHRY, SYGVKD. This CDR3 is 13 amino acids long. Trimming shortened V by 5 bases and J by 2 bases, and 4 bases separated the two germline ends. In nucleotides, the CDR3 is TGTGCCATCAGTCTAGCTGGGGCCAACGTCCTGACTTTC. Protein sequence: CAISLAGANVLTF.

The V and J genes are TRBV19 and TRBJ2-3, with 9 bases that match TRBD1. This CDR3 spans 13 amino acids. Trimming removed 8 bases from V and 4 bases from J; junction bases left unmatched: 4. Germline CDR1 reads LNHDA; CDR2 reads SQIVND (reference sequence). DNA of the CDR3: TGTGCCAGTGCGGACAGGGGCCCAGATACGCAGTATTTT. Its translation is CASADRGPDTQYF.

The sample holds one count of this clone. The chain has TRBV2 and TRBJ1-1; the match to TRBD1 covers 8 bases. Unmatched junction bases numbered 3, after V lost 1 base and J lost 5 bases. The CDR3 length is 14 residues. Germline loops: CDR1 SNHLY, CDR2 FYNNEI. The CDR3 loop is CASSEGGTGTEAFF. In nucleotides, the CDR3 is TGTGCCAGCAGTGAAGGAGGGACAGGTACTGAAGCTTTCTTT.

The table lists this clone with a count of one. This chain connects TRBV5-1 to TRBJ2-7; 9 bases line up with TRBD1. V lost 5 bases and J lost 3; bases outside the gene matches: 3. The CDR3 is 13 amino acids. Germline lookup yields CDR1 SGHRS and CDR2 YFSETQ. CDR3 coding DNA: TGCGCCAGCAGGGGGACAGGGTTCTACGAGCAGTACTTC. Encoded protein: CASRGTGFYEQYF. The full variable domain, completed using reference TRBV5-1 and TRBJ2-7, is KAGVTQTPRYLIKTRGQQVTLSCSPISGHRSVSWYQQTPGQGLQFLFEYFSETQRNKGNFPGRFSGRQFSNSRSEMNVSTLELGDSALYLCASRGTGFYEQYFGPGTRLTVT.

This chain uses TRBV5-5 with TRBJ1-4; D uncertain. V was shortened by 3 bases and J by 11 bases, with 17 bases between the two germline ends. Germline loops: CDR1 SGHKS, CDR2 YYEKEE (reference sequence). The CDR3 runs 14 residues. In nucleotides, the CDR3 is TGTGCCAGCAGCTCTGGTAACCACCAAGGGAAACTGTTTTTT. Its translation is CASSSGNHQGKLFF.

The CDR3 nucleotides are TGTGCCAGCAGCTTAAGTCTAGACAATGAGCAGTTCTTC. As protein: CASSLSLDNEQFF. The J gene is TRBJ2-1, the V gene TRBV7-9; D is unresolved. Germline values: CDR1 SEHNR, CDR2 FQNEAQ (reference sequence). The CDR3 is made up of 13 amino acids. V lost 2 bases to trimming and J lost 5 bases, with 7 bases between them. The full variable domain, its missing parts supplied by reference TRBV7-9 and TRBJ2-1, is DTGVSQNPRHKITKRGQNVTFRCDPISEHNRLYWYRQTLGQGPEFLTYFQNEAQLEKSRLLSDRFSAERPKGSFSTLEIQRTEQGDSAMYLCASSLSLDNEQFFGPGTRLTVL.

CDR3 sequence reads: CASSPQGDSNQPQHF. The CDR3 coding sequence is TGTGCCAGCAGCCCACAGGGGGATAGCAATCAGCCCCAGCATTTT. The V gene is TRBV7-2, the J gene TRBJ1-5, with 8 bases identical to TRBD1. The V gene end was trimmed by 5 bases and the J gene end by 0 bases; junction bases not matched to a gene: 3. The length of the CDR3 is 15 residues. Germline V lookup: CDR1 SGHTA, CDR2 FQGNSA.

This sequence joins TRBV10-3 and TRBJ2-7; D may be TRBD1 (7 bases). Germline V CDR1 and CDR2: ENHRY, SYGVKD. V lost 0 bases, J lost 6 bases, and 18 bases lay in between. This CDR3 has 16 amino acids. The CDR3 DNA sequence: TGTGCCATCAGTGAGTCGCGGGACAGCCCGTCTCTCGAGCAGTACTTC. Its translation is CAISESRDSPSLEQYF.

This chain links TRBV5-1 with TRBJ2-1, with D possibly matching TRBD2 (5 bases). Germline-derived CDR1 and CDR2 are SGHRS and YFSETQ. The CDR3 loop spans 13 amino acids. V lost 4 bases and J lost 7, with 12 bases in between. Here the CDR3 reads CASSQQAVNEQFF. CDR3 bases: TGCGCCAGCAGCCAGCAAGCGGTGAATGAGCAGTTCTTC.

Only one count was recorded for this clone. The chain links TRBV28 to TRBJ2-7, with TRBD2 matching 9 bases. Trimming at V came to 8 bases and at J to 4 bases, leaving 12 bases not matched to a gene. CDR1 and CDR2 from the germline V gene are MDHEN and SYDVKM. There are 15 residues in the CDR3. The CDR3 spells CASFGVAGGPYEQYF. For the CDR3, the DNA is TGTGCCAGCTTCGGTGTCGCGGGAGGGCCTTACGAGCAGTACTTC.

The V call is TRBV2, the J call TRBJ1-1; TRBD1 matches at 9 bases. Germline V gene sequence: CDR1 SNHLY, CDR2 FYNNEI. V dropped 5 bases and J dropped 5; count of bases not matched to a gene: 6. The CDR3 extends over 14 amino acids. CDR3: CASSKRTGVTEAFF. The CDR3 region has the DNA TGTGCCAGCAGTAAAAGGACAGGGGTGACTGAAGCTTTCTTT.

V usage is TRBV28 and J usage is TRBJ2-6; TRBD1 agrees at 11 bases. J was trimmed by 0 bases and V by 5 bases; bases with no gene match: 9. Germline lookup yields CDR1 MDHEN and CDR2 SYDVKM. The CDR3 consists of 19 residues. The DNA for the CDR3 is TGTGCCAGCAGTACCCCGTGGGGACAGGGGGTCTCTGGGGCCAACGTCCTGACTTTC. It translates to CASSTPWGQGVSGANVLTF.

This clone was observed a single time. This chain uses TRBV29-1 with TRBJ1-2; D unclear. Deletions cut 0 bases from V and 4 bases from J, with 9 bases between. Germline V lookup: CDR1 SQVTM, CDR2 ANQGSEA. This CDR3 comprises 13 residues. In nucleotides, the CDR3 is TGCAGCGTTGAAGATTCGGGCAGCTATGGCTACACCTTC. It codes for CSVEDSGSYGYTF.

CDR3 DNA sequence: TGTGCCAGCAGTGAAGGGGCTGTAGATACGCAGTATTTT. Protein sequence: CASSEGAVDTQYF. The V and J genes are TRBV6-1 and TRBJ2-3; D gene unclear. With 1 base removed from V and 5 bases from J, the gap between germline ends came to 7 bases. The CDR3 is 13 residues long. Per the germline V gene, CDR1 is MNHNS and CDR2 is SASEGT.

This chain joins TRBV21-1 and TRBJ1-1. TRBV21-1 represents a pseudogene. This CDR3 spans 17 amino acids. This CDR3 reads CASSKSPRGGVNTEAFF. The CDR3 nucleotides are TGTGCCAGCAGCAAATCGCCCAGGGGGGGGGTGAACACTGAAGCTTTCTTT.

V gene TRBV19 combines with J gene TRBJ1-6, with no clear D. The CDR3 covers 13 residues. Germline V gene data show CDR1 as LNHDA and CDR2 as SQIVND (reference sequence). Trimming left V 7 bases short and J 6 bases short, with 10 bases between. CDR3 bases: TGTGCCAGTAAGGGCCAAGCTAATTCACCCCTCCACTTT. Amino acids: CASKGQANSPLHF. Full variable domain (outside the CDR3, taken from reference TRBV19 and TRBJ1-6): DGGITQSPKYLFRKEGQNVTLSCEQNLNHDAMYWYRQDPGQGLRLIYYSQIVNDFQKGDIAEGYSVSREKKESFPLTVTSAQKNPTAFYLCASKGQANSPLHFGNGTRLTVT.

The table lists this clone with a count of one. In nucleotides, the CDR3 is TGTGCCAGTATAGGAAGGCGGGAGGGCTTCGGAGATACGCAGTATTTT. It is translated as CASIGRREGFGDTQYF. This sequence joins TRBV19 and TRBJ2-3, with TRBD2 matching over 9 bases. V shed 7 bases and J 5 bases; nucleotides not matched to a gene: 13. Germline CDR1 reads LNHDA; CDR2 reads SQIVND (reference sequence). This CDR3 is 16 amino acids long.

The chain is built from TRBV6-5 and TRBJ2-3, with 12 positions matching TRBD2. The germline V gene encodes CDR1 MNHEY and CDR2 SVGAGI. This CDR3 has 15 amino acids. Trimming took 4 bases from V and 4 from J; bases not matched to a gene: 3. The CDR3 sequence: CASSSLAGGADTQYF. CDR3 sequence (DNA): TGTGCCAGCAGTTCACTAGCGGGAGGCGCAGATACGCAGTATTTT.

V is TRBV27 and J is TRBJ2-7; D might be TRBD1 (6 bases). Trimming took 5 bases from V and 3 from J, leaving 17 bases between them. The V gene's germline CDR1 is MNHEY and CDR2 SMNVEV (reference sequence). CDR3 length: 15 residues. CDR3 coding DNA: TGTGCCAGCAGTGCACAGGGAGTTGGCCGCTACGAGCAGTACTTC. Amino acids: CASSAQGVGRYEQYF.